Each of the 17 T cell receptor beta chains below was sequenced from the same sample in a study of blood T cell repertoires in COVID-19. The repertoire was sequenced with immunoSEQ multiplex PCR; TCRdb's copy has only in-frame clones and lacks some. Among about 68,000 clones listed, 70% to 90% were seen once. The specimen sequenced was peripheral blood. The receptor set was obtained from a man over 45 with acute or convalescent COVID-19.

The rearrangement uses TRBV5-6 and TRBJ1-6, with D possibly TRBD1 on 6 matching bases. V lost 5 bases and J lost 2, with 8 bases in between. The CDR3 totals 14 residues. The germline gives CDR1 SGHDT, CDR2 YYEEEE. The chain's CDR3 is CASSRDTYNSPLHF. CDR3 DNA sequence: TGTGCCAGCAGTAGGGACACCTATAATTCACCCCTCCACTTT. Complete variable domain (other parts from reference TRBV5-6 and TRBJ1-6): DAGVTQSPTHLIKTRGQQVTLRCSPKSGHDTVSWYQQALGQGPQFIFQYYEEEERQRGNFPDRFSGHQFPNYSSELNVNALLLGDSALYLCASSRDTYNSPLHFGNGTRLTVT.

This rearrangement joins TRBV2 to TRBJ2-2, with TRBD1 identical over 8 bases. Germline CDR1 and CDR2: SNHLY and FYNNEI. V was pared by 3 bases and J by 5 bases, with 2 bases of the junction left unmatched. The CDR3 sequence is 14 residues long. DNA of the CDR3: TGTGCCAGCAGTGAGGACAGGGCAACCGGGGAGCTGTTTTTT. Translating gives CASSEDRATGELFF.

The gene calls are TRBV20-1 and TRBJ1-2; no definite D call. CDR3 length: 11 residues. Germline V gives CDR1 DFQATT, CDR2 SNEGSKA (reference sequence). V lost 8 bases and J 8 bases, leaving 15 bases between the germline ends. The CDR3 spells CSSGRETGYTF. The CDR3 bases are TGCAGTTCTGGGCGGGAAACGGGCTACACCTTC.

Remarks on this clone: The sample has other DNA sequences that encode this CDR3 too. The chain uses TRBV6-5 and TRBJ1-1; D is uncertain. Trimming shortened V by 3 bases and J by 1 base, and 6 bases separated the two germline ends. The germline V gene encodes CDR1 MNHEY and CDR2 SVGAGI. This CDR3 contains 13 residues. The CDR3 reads CASSYSRNTEAFF. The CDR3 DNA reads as TGTGCCAGCAGTTATAGTAGGAACACTGAAGCTTTCTTT.

CDR3 bases: TGTGCCAGCAGCCCAGACAGGGCCGCAGATACGCAGTATTTT. It is translated as CASSPDRAADTQYF. The rearrangement uses TRBV6-2 or TRBV6-3 and TRBJ2-3; 7 nucleotides align to TRBD1. With V trimmed by 6 bases and J by 4 bases, 7 bases remained unmatched. Germline CDR1 is MNHEY and CDR2 is SVGEGT. CDR3 size: 14 residues.

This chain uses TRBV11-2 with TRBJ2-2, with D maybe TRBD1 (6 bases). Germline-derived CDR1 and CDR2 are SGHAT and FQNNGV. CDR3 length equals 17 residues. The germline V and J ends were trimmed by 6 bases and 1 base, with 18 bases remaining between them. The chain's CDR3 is CASRPLGGHKNTGELFF. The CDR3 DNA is TGTGCCAGCAGACCATTAGGGGGACACAAGAACACCGGGGAGCTGTTTTTT.

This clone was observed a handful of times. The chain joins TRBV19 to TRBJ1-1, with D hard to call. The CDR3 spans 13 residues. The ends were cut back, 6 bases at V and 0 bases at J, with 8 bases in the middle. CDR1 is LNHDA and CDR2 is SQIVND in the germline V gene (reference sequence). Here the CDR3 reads CASRSLLNTEAFF. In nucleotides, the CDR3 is TGTGCCAGTAGGTCCCTTTTGAACACTGAAGCTTTCTTT.

As DNA, the CDR3 is TGTGCCACCCCTACTAGCGGGGGGCCGCGGACCGGGGAGCTGTTTTTT. Residues: CATPTSGGPRTGELFF. The rearrangement joins TRBV24-1 to TRBJ2-2, with 12 positions matching TRBD2. The V gene end was trimmed by 9 bases and the J gene end by 5 bases; junction bases not matched to a gene: 9. CDR3 size: 16 residues. From germline, CDR1 is KGHDR and CDR2 SFDVKD.

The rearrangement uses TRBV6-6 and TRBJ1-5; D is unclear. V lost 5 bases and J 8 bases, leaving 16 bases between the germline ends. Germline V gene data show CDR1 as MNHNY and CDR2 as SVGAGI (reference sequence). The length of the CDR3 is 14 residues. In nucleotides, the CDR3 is TGTGCCAGCAGTGATACCGGGGAAAAGGAGCCCCAGCATTTT. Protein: CASSDTGEKEPQHF.

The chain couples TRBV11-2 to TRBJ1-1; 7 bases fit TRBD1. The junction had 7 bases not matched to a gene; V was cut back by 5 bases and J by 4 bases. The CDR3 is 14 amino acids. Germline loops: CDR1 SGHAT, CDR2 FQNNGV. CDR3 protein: CASSALQGSTEAFF. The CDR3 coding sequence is TGTGCCAGCAGCGCACTACAGGGGAGCACTGAAGCTTTCTTT.

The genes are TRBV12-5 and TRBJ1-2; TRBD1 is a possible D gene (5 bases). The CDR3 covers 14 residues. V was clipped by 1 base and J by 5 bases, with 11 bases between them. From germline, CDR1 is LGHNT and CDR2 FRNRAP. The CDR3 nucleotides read TGTGCTAGTGGTTTGGGGGGCAGGGATTATGGCTACACCTTC. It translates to CASGLGGRDYGYTF.

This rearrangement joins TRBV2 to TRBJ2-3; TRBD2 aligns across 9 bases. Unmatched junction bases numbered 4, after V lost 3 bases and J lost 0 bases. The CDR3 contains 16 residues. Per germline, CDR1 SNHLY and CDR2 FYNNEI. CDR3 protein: CASSDHSGGSTDTQYF. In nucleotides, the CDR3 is TGTGCCAGCAGTGATCATAGCGGGGGAAGCACAGATACGCAGTATTTT. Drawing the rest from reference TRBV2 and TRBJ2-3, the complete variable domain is EPEVTQTPSHQVTQMGQEVILRCVPISNHLYFYWYRQILGQKVEFLVSFYNNEISEKSEIFDDQFSVERPDGSNFTLKIRSTKLEDSAMYFCASSDHSGGSTDTQYFGPGTRLTVL.

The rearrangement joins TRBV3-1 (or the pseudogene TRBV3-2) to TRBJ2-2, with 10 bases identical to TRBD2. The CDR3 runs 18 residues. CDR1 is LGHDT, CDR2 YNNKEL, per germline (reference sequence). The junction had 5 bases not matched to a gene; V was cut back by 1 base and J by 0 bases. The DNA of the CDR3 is TGTGCCAGCAGCCAAGTAACTAGCGGGGCCTCGAACACCGGGGAGCTGTTTTTT. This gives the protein CASSQVTSGASNTGELFF.

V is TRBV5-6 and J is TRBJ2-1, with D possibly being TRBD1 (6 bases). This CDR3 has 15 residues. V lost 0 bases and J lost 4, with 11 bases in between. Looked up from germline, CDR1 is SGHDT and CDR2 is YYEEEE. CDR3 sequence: CASSLAGQPYNEQFF. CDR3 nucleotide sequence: TGTGCCAGCAGCTTGGCGGGACAACCTTACAATGAGCAGTTCTTC.

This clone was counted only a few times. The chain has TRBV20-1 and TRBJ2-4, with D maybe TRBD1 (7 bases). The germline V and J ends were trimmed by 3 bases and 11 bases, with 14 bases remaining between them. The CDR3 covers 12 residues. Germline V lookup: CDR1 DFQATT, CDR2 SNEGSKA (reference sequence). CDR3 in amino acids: CSASNDREVQYF. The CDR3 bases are TGCAGTGCTAGTAACGACAGGGAGGTTCAGTACTTC.

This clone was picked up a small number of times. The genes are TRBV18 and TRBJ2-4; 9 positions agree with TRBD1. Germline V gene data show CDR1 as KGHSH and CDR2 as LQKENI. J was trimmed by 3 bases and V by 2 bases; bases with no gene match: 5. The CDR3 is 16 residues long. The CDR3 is CASSPETGGGKNIQYF. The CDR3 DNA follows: TGTGCCAGCTCACCAGAGACAGGGGGAGGCAAAAACATTCAGTACTTC.

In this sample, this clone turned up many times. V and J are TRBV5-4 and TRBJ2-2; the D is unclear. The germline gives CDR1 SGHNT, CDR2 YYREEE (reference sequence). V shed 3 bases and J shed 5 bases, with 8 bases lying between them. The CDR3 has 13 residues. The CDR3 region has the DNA TGTGCCAGCAGCTCGAGCAAGACCGGGGAGCTGTTTTTT. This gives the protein CASSSSKTGELFF.